The clone carrying this T cell receptor (beta chain) was seen many times. The antigen is unknown. TCRbeta library preparation incorporated unique molecular identifiers. TCRdb re-called the PCR reads through MiXCR, storing one row per CDR3 protein. Of 700,000 to 950,000 distinct CDR3 sequences detected, 16% appear once; the ten largest clones hold 5%. The CDR3 runs 17 residues. J gave up 6 bases and V 2 bases, and 12 bases lay outside the gene matches. This entry comes from a study of T-cell reconstitution after alpha-beta-depleted transplantation in children. The study, taken as a whole, reports: TCRbeta diversity was high at day 60 in some patients (a result of surviving recipient T cells and thymic progenitors). Reportedly, roughly two months post-transplant, alpha-beta T cells arose from several hundred expanded graft clones.

The receptor was derived from a male patient between 10 and 17 years old who had a stem cell transplant for acute lymphoblastic leukemia, so the T cells may come from the graft donor. The material was PBMCs, mostly from graft donor cells, obtained 360 days after TCRalphabeta/CD19-depleted stem cell transplant. The rearrangement joins TRBV12-3 or TRBV12-4 to TRBJ2-1, with 8 bases matching TRBD2. The CDR3 region is CASSLPTSGGFLNEQFF. CDR3 nucleotide sequence: TGTGCCAGCAGTTTACCTACTTCGGGGGGGTTCCTCAATGAGCAGTTCTTC.